Following are 3 T cell receptor beta chains from one sample sequenced in a study of T cells after yellow fever vaccination. MiXCR was run by TCRdb on the 5' RACE reads, yielding one entry per CDR3 protein. The table lists about 45,000 distinct CDR3 sequences, roughly 6.4% of them singletons. The material was CD8+ T cells not binding an NS4B(214-222) dextramer, sorted from PBMCs, obtained 45 days after the yellow fever booster vaccination. These receptors came from a man between 25 and 39 years old who received the YFV17D yellow fever vaccine.

This clonotype was seen ten or more times. The CDR3 DNA sequence: TGTGCCAGCAGCTCAGGGGCCTACGGGGAGCTGTTTTTT. This codes for CASSSGAYGELFF. The genes are TRBV7-6 and TRBJ2-2, with D possibly being TRBD1 (6 bases). This CDR3 has 13 amino acids. The germline gives CDR1 SGHVS, CDR2 FNYEAQ. V was trimmed by 4 bases and J by 7 bases, leaving 10 bases between them.

At least ten counts were recorded for this clonotype. The chain couples TRBV12-3 or TRBV12-4 to TRBJ2-7; TRBD1 matches at 11 bases. Losses at the gene ends were 4 bases for V and 6 bases for J; bases not matched to a gene: 5. This CDR3 comprises 14 residues. In DNA form, the CDR3 reads TGTGCCAGCAGTTCCGGGACAGGGGGGGTCGAGCAGTACTTC. It encodes CASSSGTGGVEQYF.

This clonotype appeared a few times. The J gene is TRBJ2-7, the V gene TRBV5-4; D not resolved. The CDR3 totals 11 residues. Trimming left V 4 bases short and J 7 bases short, with 9 bases between. In germline, CDR1 is SGHNT, CDR2 YYREEE (reference sequence). The CDR3, as DNA: TGTGCCAGCAGCCTTAACGAGGAGCAGTACTTC. This translates into CASSLNEEQYF.